A single sample gave rise to the 20 T cell receptor beta chains below, sequenced in a study of cytomegalovirus exposure and HLA in healthy donors. PCR involved 60 Vbeta and 13 Jbeta primers. TCRdb keeps only in-frame clones here, not all; method: immunoSEQ multiplex PCR. The repertoire holds about 91,000 clones, with around 60% as singletons. The material sequenced was PBMCs. All receptors come from a human donor in good health.

This clone was observed a handful of times. V usage is TRBV4-2 and J usage is TRBJ2-3, with TRBD2 matching 9 bases. CDR1 and CDR2 (germline): LGHNA, YNFKEQ. The CDR3 is 19 residues long. J lost 6 bases, V lost 0 bases, and 16 bases had no gene match. This CDR3 reads CASSQDLRLAAHQGDTQYF. CDR3 nucleotide sequence: TGTGCCAGCAGCCAAGATTTGCGACTAGCGGCTCACCAAGGGGATACGCAGTATTTT.

The J gene is TRBJ2-5, the V gene TRBV6-1; 9 positions agree with TRBD1. This CDR3 region has 13 residues. Germline CDR1 reads MNHNS; CDR2 reads SASEGT. V dropped 1 base and J dropped 9; count of bases not matched to a gene: 3. CDR3 loop: CASSEVDRGAQYF. CDR3 DNA: TGTGCCAGCAGTGAAGTTGACAGGGGGGCCCAGTACTTC.

This clone showed up just once. The V and J genes are TRBV18 and TRBJ1-1; D not certain. Trimming removed 5 bases from V and 1 base from J, with 8 bases in between. The V gene's germline CDR1 is KGHSH and CDR2 LQKENI. This CDR3 has 13 residues. DNA of the CDR3: TGTGCCAGCTCAGGGCAAGAGAACACTGAAGCTTTCTTT. Its protein product is CASSGQENTEAFF.

This clone was seen once. The chain is built from TRBV5-4 and TRBJ2-1; the match to TRBD2 covers 12 bases. This CDR3 is 17 amino acids long. Per germline, CDR1 SGHNT and CDR2 YYREEE (reference sequence). V lost 1 base to trimming and J lost 2 bases; unmatched junction nucleotides: 4. The chain's CDR3 is CASSLPSGGGTYNEQFF. The CDR3 DNA reads TGTGCCAGCAGCTTGCCTAGCGGGGGGGGTACCTACAATGAGCAGTTCTTC.

This clone was counted only a few times. This chain joins TRBV7-2 and TRBJ1-2; the match to TRBD1 covers 10 bases. Trimming removed 5 bases from V and 4 bases from J; junction bases left unmatched: 4. This CDR3 has 14 amino acids. CDR1 and CDR2 from the germline V gene are SGHTA and FQGNSA. DNA for the CDR3: TGTGCCAGCAGCACAAGGACAGGGGGCTATGGCTACACCTTC. This sequence encodes CASSTRTGGYGYTF.

The chain carries TRBV4-2 and TRBJ2-5, with 9 nucleotides matching TRBD1. This CDR3 has 16 amino acids. V lost 0 bases to trimming and J lost 5 bases; unmatched junction nucleotides: 7. Germline V gene data show CDR1 as LGHNA and CDR2 as YNFKEQ. The CDR3 sequence is CASSQDLTGGGETQYF. The DNA for the CDR3 is TGTGCCAGCAGCCAAGATCTTACAGGGGGCGGCGAGACCCAGTACTTC.

A few counts support this clone. The chain carries TRBV7-9 and TRBJ1-1; unclear D gene. The CDR3 has 13 residues. V lost 5 bases, J lost 2 bases, and 9 bases lay in between. Germline CDR1 and CDR2: SEHNR and FQNEAQ (reference sequence). Written as DNA, the CDR3 is TGTGCCAGCAGCCCTGAGACAAACACTGAAGCTTTCTTT. Protein: CASSPETNTEAFF.

This chain links TRBV5-6 with TRBJ1-6; D is uncertain. The length of the CDR3 is 19 residues. Germline V CDR1 and CDR2: SGHDT, YYEEEE. V lost 1 base, J lost 10 bases, and 27 bases lay in between. CDR3 coding DNA: TGTGCCAGCAGCTTGAATCGGTGGACGGATCGGGGATTGAGCTCACCCCTCCACTTT. This gives the protein CASSLNRWTDRGLSSPLHF.

The chain uses TRBV4-1 and TRBJ2-2; D is unclear. Per germline, CDR1 MGHRA and CDR2 YSYEKL. CDR3 length equals 15 residues. The ends were cut back, 2 bases at V and 0 bases at J, with 7 bases in the middle. The chain's CDR3 is CASSQKRPNTGELFF. In DNA, the CDR3 is TGCGCCAGCAGCCAAAAGCGTCCGAACACCGGGGAGCTGTTTTTT.

This clone was seen a handful of times. The chain is built from TRBV19 and TRBJ2-3; 15 nucleotides agree with TRBD2. CDR3 length equals 16 residues. CDR1 is LNHDA, CDR2 SQIVND, per germline (reference sequence). J was trimmed by 5 bases and V by 5 bases; bases with no gene match: 5. CDR3 sequence reads: CASSLGTSGGIDTQYF. The CDR3, as DNA: TGTGCCAGTAGTCTCGGGACTAGCGGGGGGATAGATACGCAGTATTTT.

The gene calls are TRBV5-6 and TRBJ2-7; maybe TRBD1 (6 bases). The CDR3 runs 16 residues. Looked up from germline, CDR1 is SGHDT and CDR2 is YYEEEE. The germline V and J ends were trimmed by 0 bases and 5 bases, with 18 bases remaining between them. The CDR3 sequence is CASSLVRRTVFHEQYF. For the CDR3, the DNA is TGTGCCAGCAGCTTGGTGCGAAGGACAGTTTTCCACGAGCAGTACTTC. The whole variable domain, remainder taken from reference TRBV5-6 and TRBJ2-7, is DAGVTQSPTHLIKTRGQQVTLRCSPKSGHDTVSWYQQALGQGPQFIFQYYEEEERQRGNFPDRFSGHQFPNYSSELNVNALLLGDSALYLCASSLVRRTVFHEQYFGPGTRLTVT.

The rearrangement links TRBV5-1 to TRBJ1-2; 9 bases line up with TRBD1. The CDR3 runs to 15 residues. V lost 4 bases and J lost 3; bases outside the gene matches: 7. Germline assignment: CDR1 SGHRS and CDR2 YFSETQ. The CDR3, as DNA: TGCGCCAGCAGCGTGACAGGGGGTGTGGACTATGGCTACACCTTC. Translating gives CASSVTGGVDYGYTF.

The rearrangement uses TRBV5-4 and TRBJ2-5, with 7 bases lining up with TRBD1. CDR3 length: 16 residues. Germline V gene sequence: CDR1 SGHNT, CDR2 YYREEE (reference sequence). With V trimmed by 2 bases and J by 4 bases, 11 bases remained unmatched. The CDR3: CASSLSRGSERETQYF. The CDR3 region has the DNA TGTGCCAGCAGCTTATCCAGGGGGTCAGAAAGAGAGACCCAGTACTTC.

This chain links TRBV7-2 with TRBJ2-3, with D possibly matching TRBD2 (5 bases). The CDR3 is 15 amino acids. Germline loops: CDR1 SGHTA, CDR2 FQGNSA. V dropped 5 bases and J dropped 0 bases, with 12 bases sitting between them. This chain's CDR3 is CASSLRRESTDTQYF. In DNA, the CDR3 is TGTGCCAGCAGCCTTAGAAGGGAGAGCACAGATACGCAGTATTTT. Full variable domain (remainder filled in from reference TRBV7-2 and TRBJ2-3): GAGVSQSPSNKVTEKGKDVELRCDPISGHTALYWYRQSLGQGLEFLIYFQGNSAPDKSGLPSDRFSAERTGGSVSTLTIQRTQQEDSAVYLCASSLRRESTDTQYFGPGTRLTVL.

This clone turned up a few times. This chain joins TRBV18 and TRBJ2-7; maybe TRBD2 (5 bases). The CDR3 consists of 14 residues. The germline gives CDR1 KGHSH, CDR2 LQKENI. V gave up 2 bases and J gave up 3 bases, with 11 bases separating them. CDR3 nucleotide sequence: TGTGCCAGCTCACCAAGGACGGGAAACTACGAGCAGTACTTC. Its protein is CASSPRTGNYEQYF.

The CDR3 reads CASRQGHMNTEAFF. The CDR3 coding sequence is TGTGCCAGCAGGCAGGGACACATGAACACTGAAGCTTTCTTT. The chain couples TRBV6-1 to TRBJ1-1; TRBD1 is a possible D gene (6 bases). Germline V gives CDR1 MNHNS, CDR2 SASEGT. The CDR3 is 14 amino acids. Trimming stripped 6 bases from V and 0 bases from J, with 11 bases between.

CDR3 amino acids: CAISPGGQGDQPQHF. CDR3 bases: TGTGCCATCAGTCCAGGGGGACAGGGGGATCAGCCCCAGCATTTT. The V gene is TRBV10-3, the J gene TRBJ1-5; 11 bases line up with TRBD1. The CDR3 contains 15 residues. The germline V gene encodes CDR1 ENHRY and CDR2 SYGVKD. Trimming removed 5 bases from V and 5 bases from J; junction bases left unmatched: 5.

In this sample, this clone turned up a few times. The DNA for the CDR3 is TGTGCCAGCAGCGTCGGGATCACGACGGCCTACGAGCAGTACTTC. Its translation is CASSVGITTAYEQYF. The chain employs TRBV9 and TRBJ2-7; D is possibly TRBD2 (5 bases). V shed 2 bases and J shed 2 bases, with 14 bases lying between them. CDR1 is SGDLS, CDR2 YYNGEE, per germline. The length of the CDR3 is 15 residues.

The chain recombines TRBV19 with TRBJ2-1, with a weak D call TRBD1 (5 bases). The CDR3 length is 11 residues. V was shortened by 5 bases and J by 16 bases, with 15 bases between the two germline ends. Germline-derived CDR1 and CDR2 are LNHDA and SQIVND (reference sequence). Here the CDR3 DNA reads TGTGCCAGTAGTGTGTCGGGCAGGGTCTTCTTC. It translates to CASSVSGRVFF. Together with reference TRBV19 and TRBJ2-1, the CDR3 gives the full variable domain: DGGITQSPKYLFRKEGQNVTLSCEQNLNHDAMYWYRQDPGQGLRLIYYSQIVNDFQKGDIAEGYSVSREKKESFPLTVTSAQKNPTAFYLCASSVSGRVFFGPGTRLTVL.

V usage is TRBV28 and J usage is TRBJ1-2; TRBD1 is a possible D gene (6 bases). This CDR3 is built from 14 residues. CDR1 MDHEN and CDR2 SYDVKM come from the germline V gene. V was shortened by 7 bases and J by 4 bases, with 16 bases between the two germline ends. DNA of the CDR3: TGTGCCAGCACTATATCAGGGGTTAGCTATGGCTACACCTTC. Translating it yields CASTISGVSYGYTF.